A single sample gave rise to the 3 T cell receptor beta chains below, sequenced in a study of cytomegalovirus exposure and HLA in healthy donors. Vbeta (60) and Jbeta (13) primers were used in the PCR. Clones were sequenced by immunoSEQ multiplex PCR, and TCRdb holds only the in-frame ones, with some missing. The table shows about 160,000 clones, with less than 80% occurring only once. Input material: PBMCs. The receptors originated from a man aged 40-50 years in good health and CMV-seronegative.

V and J are TRBV7-8 and TRBJ2-5, with 9 bases aligning to TRBD2. This CDR3 contains 17 residues. The germline gives CDR1 SGHVS, CDR2 FQNEAQ. V was pared by 1 base and J by 1 base, with 7 bases of the junction left unmatched. CDR3 region: CASSLGGTAGGQETQYF. The DNA of the CDR3 is TGTGCCAGCAGCTTAGGAGGAACAGCGGGGGGCCAAGAGACCCAGTACTTC.

The chain combines TRBV2 with TRBJ2-7; 10 bases map to TRBD1. With V trimmed by 4 bases and J by 0 bases, 3 bases remained unmatched. CDR1 and CDR2 from the germline V gene are SNHLY and FYNNEI. The CDR3 has 15 residues. The CDR3 coding sequence is TGTGCCAGCAGTGGCCGGGACAGGGGCTCCTACGAGCAGTACTTC. Translation gives CASSGRDRGSYEQYF.

The rearrangement links TRBV5-5 to TRBJ2-7, with D perhaps TRBD1 (5 bases). From germline, CDR1 is SGHKS and CDR2 YYEKEE (reference sequence). The V end lost 0 bases, the J end lost 2 bases, and 9 bases lay between the germline ends. The CDR3 loop spans 14 amino acids. CDR3 bases: TGTGCCAGCAGCTTGGCTGCAGGGACCTACGAGCAGTACTTC. Its protein is CASSLAAGTYEQYF. Together with reference TRBV5-5 and TRBJ2-7, the CDR3 gives the full variable domain: DAGVTQSPTHLIKTRGQQVTLRCSPISGHKSVSWYQQVLGQGPQFIFQYYEKEERGRGNFPDRFSARQFPNYSSELNVNALLLGDSALYLCASSLAAGTYEQYFGPGTRLTVT.